These 12 T cell receptor beta chains were sequenced from one sample in a study of blood T cells in healthy people across ages (dated by TCRdb to between 2014 and 2017). Library preparation employed 5' RACE. The reads were generated on an Illumina HiSeq 2500. A second roughly 7 to 11 cycle PCR used a sample-barcoded 5' primer and a J-beta primer mix. TCRdb ran its own pipeline on the public reads, namely fastp trimming at Q25 and MiXCR clone calling, and kept in-frame beta chains. Each record represents a unique CDR3 protein, reported with the most common genes and DNA among its rows. This sample holds some 800,000 distinct CDR3 sequences; 40% to 50% were observed only once. About 21% of the sample belongs to the ten largest clones. Sequencing was carried out using blood. These receptors all come from a man in his sixties in good health.

This clonotype was counted between two and nine times. The chain uses TRBV5-6 and TRBJ2-5; tentatively, D is TRBD1 or TRBD2 (5 bases each). This CDR3 is 16 amino acids long. The germline V gene has CDR1 SGHDT and CDR2 YYEEEE. The V gene lost 3 bases and the J gene lost 2 bases, with 17 bases spanning the gap. CDR3 DNA: TGTGCCAGCAGCTCGGGGCCCGGGGCGAGACAAGAGACCCAGTACTTC. Its translation is CASSSGPGARQETQYF.

This clonotype was counted a few times. This sequence joins TRBV25-1 and TRBJ2-5; 8 bases agree with TRBD1. J gave up 5 bases and V 3 bases, and 14 bases lay outside the gene matches. Germline loops: CDR1 MGHDK, CDR2 SYGVNS. The length of the CDR3 is 17 residues. This CDR3 reads CASSDEGSPGGTETQYF. CDR3 nucleotide sequence: TGTGCCAGCAGTGATGAGGGGTCGCCAGGGGGCACGGAGACCCAGTACTTC. Drawing the rest from reference TRBV25-1 and TRBJ2-5, the complete variable domain is EADIYQTPRYLVIGTGKKITLECSQTMGHDKMYWYQQDPGMELHLIHYSYGVNSTEKGDLSSESTVSRIRTEHFPLTLESARPSHTSQYLCASSDEGSPGGTETQYFGPGTRLLVL.

This clonotype was observed a few times. The chain is built from TRBV7-2 and TRBJ1-2; the match to TRBD1 covers 7 bases. V shed 5 bases and J 4 bases; nucleotides not matched to a gene: 10. The CDR3 runs 15 residues. Germline CDR1 reads SGHTA; CDR2 reads FQGNSA. CDR3 coding DNA: TGTGCCAGCAGCCAAACCCCGACAGGGCTCTATGGCTACACCTTC. It translates to CASSQTPTGLYGYTF. The whole variable domain, filled in from reference TRBV7-2 and TRBJ1-2, reads GAGVSQSPSNKVTEKGKDVELRCDPISGHTALYWYRQSLGQGLEFLIYFQGNSAPDKSGLPSDRFSAERTGGSVSTLTIQRTQQEDSAVYLCASSQTPTGLYGYTFGSGTRLTVV.

This clonotype came up a few times. The chain uses TRBV6-2 or TRBV6-3 and TRBJ2-5; D is ambiguous. CDR1 MNHEY and CDR2 SVGEGT come from the germline V gene. V was trimmed by 7 bases and J by 2 bases, leaving 14 bases between them. The length of the CDR3 is 14 residues. CDR3 region: CASIKRWGQETQYF. For the CDR3, the DNA is TGTGCCAGCATCAAACGGTGGGGACAAGAGACCCAGTACTTC.

V and J are TRBV7-2 and TRBJ2-7; 12 bases fit TRBD2. This CDR3 has 15 amino acids. Germline values: CDR1 SGHTA, CDR2 FQGNSA. The V gene end was trimmed by 5 bases and the J gene end by 2 bases; junction bases not matched to a gene: 4. The CDR3 is CTSSMGTSGPYEQYF. The CDR3 nucleotides read TGTACCAGCAGCATGGGGACTAGCGGGCCCTACGAGCAGTACTTC.

This clonotype has only a few counts. This chain connects TRBV2 to TRBJ2-1, with D uncertain. CDR1 SNHLY and CDR2 FYNNEI come from the germline V gene. Trimming shortened V by 1 base and J by 3 bases, and 4 bases separated the two germline ends. CDR3 length equals 13 residues. DNA of the CDR3: TGTGCCAGCAGTGAAGTCGTCTACAATGAGCAGTTCTTC. The encoded protein is CASSEVVYNEQFF.

This clonotype was seen a few times. The V and J genes are TRBV27 and TRBJ2-1; D may be TRBD1 (5 bases). CDR3 length equals 15 residues. V lost 2 bases, J lost 6 bases, and 14 bases lay in between. Germline V gives CDR1 MNHEY, CDR2 SMNVEV (reference sequence). The CDR3 DNA sequence: TGTGCCAGCAGTTTACGAGGCCAGGGCCCCAATGAGCAGTTCTTC. It encodes CASSLRGQGPNEQFF.

The CDR3 region is CATSRGGEGAGEKLFF. The CDR3 DNA reads as TGTGCCACCAGCAGAGGAGGCGAGGGGGCGGGTGAAAAACTGTTTTTT. V usage is TRBV15 and J usage is TRBJ1-4, with 7 bases matching TRBD1. V was clipped by 1 base and J by 7 bases; unmatched bases: 9. Germline CDR1 and CDR2: LNHNV and YYDKDF (reference sequence). The CDR3 sequence is 16 residues long. The whole variable domain, remainder taken from reference TRBV15 and TRBJ1-4, is DAMVIQNPRYQVTQFGKPVTLSCSQTLNHNVMYWYQQKSSQAPKLLFHYYDKDFNNEADTPDNFQSRRPNTSFCFLDIRSPGLGDTAMYLCATSRGGEGAGEKLFFGSGTQLSVL.

The J gene is TRBJ1-1, the V gene TRBV9, with no clear D. CDR3 length equals 13 residues. CDR1 and CDR2 from the germline V gene are SGDLS and YYNGEE. The V and J ends lost 0 bases and 1 base respectively, with 4 bases between them. CDR3 amino acids: CASSVARNTEAFF. The CDR3 DNA reads TGTGCCAGCAGCGTAGCCAGGAACACTGAAGCTTTCTTT. The full variable domain, its missing parts supplied by reference TRBV9 and TRBJ1-1, is DSGVTQTPKHLITATGQRVTLRCSPRSGDLSVYWYQQSLDQGLQFLIQYYNGEERAKGNILERFSAQQFPDLHSELNLSSLELGDSALYFCASSVARNTEAFFGQGTRLTVV.

The table lists this clonotype with a few counts. This chain uses TRBV18 with TRBJ2-5; TRBD2 aligns across 8 bases. V shed 10 bases, J shed 0 bases, and the junction held 4 bases outside the gene matches. The CDR3 sequence is 13 residues long. In germline, CDR1 is KGHSH, CDR2 LQKENI. CDR3 nucleotides: TGTGCCACCTCGGGAGGGAACCAAGAGACCCAGTACTTC. Translating it yields CATSGGNQETQYF. Drawing the rest from reference TRBV18 and TRBJ2-5, the complete variable domain is NAGVMQNPRHLVRRRGQEARLRCSPMKGHSHVYWYRQLPEEGLKFMVYLQKENIIDESGMPKERFSAEFPKEGPSILRIQQVVRGDSAAYFCATSGGNQETQYFGPGTRLLVL.

With respect to this clonotype: An end of the junction does not agree with germline; a read error may underlie this. This chain joins TRBV5-1 and TRBJ2-3; 9 bases align to TRBD1. The CDR3 runs 15 residues. CDR1 SGHRS and CDR2 YFSETQ come from the germline V gene. CDR3 in DNA: TGCGTCAGCAGCTTGGCGACAGGGGGGATAGATACGCAGTATTTT. This sequence encodes CVSSLATGGIDTQYF.

V and J are TRBV5-1 and TRBJ2-3, with TRBD1 matching over 10 bases. CDR1 and CDR2 from the germline V gene are SGHRS and YFSETQ. CDR3 length equals 16 residues. J gave up 3 bases and V 5 bases, and 9 bases lay outside the gene matches. Here the CDR3 reads CASRTPGQGKTDTQYF. CDR3 sequence (DNA): TGCGCCAGCAGAACTCCGGGACAGGGGAAAACAGATACGCAGTATTTT.